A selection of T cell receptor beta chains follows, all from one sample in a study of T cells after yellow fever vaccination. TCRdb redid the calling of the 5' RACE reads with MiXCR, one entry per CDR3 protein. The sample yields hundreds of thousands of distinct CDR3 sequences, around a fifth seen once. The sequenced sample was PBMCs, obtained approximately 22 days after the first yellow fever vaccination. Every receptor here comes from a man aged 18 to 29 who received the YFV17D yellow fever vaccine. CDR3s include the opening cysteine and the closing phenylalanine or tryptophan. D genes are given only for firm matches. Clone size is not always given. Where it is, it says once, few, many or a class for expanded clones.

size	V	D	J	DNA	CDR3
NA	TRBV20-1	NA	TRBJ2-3	TGCAGTGCCGACTGGGGGGGCGGCCCGCTTGCCGGCACAGATACGCAGTATTTT	CSADWGGGPLAGTDTQYF
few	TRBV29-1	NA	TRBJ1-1	TGCAGCGCTTGGAGGCTGAACACTGAAGCTTTCTTT	CSAWRLNTEAFF
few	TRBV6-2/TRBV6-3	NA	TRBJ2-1	TGTGCCAGCTGTCCGGCCGGGGGCGGTTGTTACAATGAGCAGTTCTTC	CASCPAGGGCYNEQFF
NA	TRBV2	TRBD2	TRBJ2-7	TGTGCCATCGGGACTAGCGGTTCCGACGAGCAGTACTTC	CAIGTSGSDEQYF
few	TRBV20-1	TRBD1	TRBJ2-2	TGCAGTGCTAGAGAACCAGGGACAGGTCACACCGGGGAGCTGTTTTTT	CSAREPGTGHTGELFF
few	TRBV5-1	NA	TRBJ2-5	TGCGCCAGCAGCTTGGTCTGGACTACAAGGGGGGGAGGAGAGACCCAGTACTTC	CASSLVWTTRGGGETQYF
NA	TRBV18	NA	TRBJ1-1	TGTGCCAGCTCACCCAAGGGGGCTGAAGCTTTCTTT	CASSPKGAEAFF
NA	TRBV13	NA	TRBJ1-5	TGTGCCAGCAGCTTATCAGGGGCCCAGCCCCAGCATTTT	CASSLSGAQPQHF
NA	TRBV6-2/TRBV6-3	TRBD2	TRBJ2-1	TGTGCCACCTTGGGGGCTAGCGGGTCCGGCAATGAGCAGTTCTTC	CATLGASGSGNEQFF
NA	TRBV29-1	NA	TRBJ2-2	TGCAGCGCCGACCGGGGTAACACCGGGGAGCTGTTTTTT	CSADRGNTGELFF
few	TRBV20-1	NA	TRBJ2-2	TGCAGTGCTAGAGATCTCTATGGGGTTAAGTCCCCCACGGCGAACACCGGGGAGCTGTTTTTT	CSARDLYGVKSPTANTGELFF
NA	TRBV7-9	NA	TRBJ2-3	TGTGCCAGCAGCCCCCCTGGGGGCAGGGGCACAGATACGCAGTATTTT	CASSPPGGRGTDTQYF
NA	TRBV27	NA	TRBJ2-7	TGTGCCACCACTTTTGGGGGCGAGCAGTACTTC	CATTFGGEQYF
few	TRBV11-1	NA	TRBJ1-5	TGTGCCAGCAGCCCCAGTGGATCTCAGCCCCAGCATTTT	CASSPSGSQPQHF
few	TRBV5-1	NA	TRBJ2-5	TGCGCCAGCAGCTCGGGCAGCAAAGAGGCCCAGTACTTC	CASSSGSKEAQYF
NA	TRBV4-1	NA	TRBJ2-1	TGCGCCAGCAGCCAAGTCCACGTGGGGGGCGATGAGCAGTTCTTC	CASSQVHVGGDEQFF
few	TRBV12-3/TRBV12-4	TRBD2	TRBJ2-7	TGTGCCAGCAGTTTAAACCGGGGGGGCCGGTCCGAGCAGTACTTC	CASSLNRGGRSEQYF
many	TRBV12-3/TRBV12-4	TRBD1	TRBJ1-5	TGTGCCAGCAGTTTAAGGGGGCAGAATCAGCCCCAGCATTTT	CASSLRGQNQPQHF
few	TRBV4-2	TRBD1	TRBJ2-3	TGTGCCAGCAGCCAAATGGTACAGGGGGACTCAGATACGCAGTATTTT	CASSQMVQGDSDTQYF
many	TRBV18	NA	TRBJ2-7	TGTGCCAGCTCACCACCGACGCAGGATCCCCACGAGCAGTACTTC	CASSPPTQDPHEQYF
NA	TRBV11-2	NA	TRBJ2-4	TGTGCCAGCAGCTTAGTGGTCTTCGCGGGCAAAAACATTCAGTACTTC	CASSLVVFAGKNIQYF
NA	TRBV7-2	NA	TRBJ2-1	TGTGCCAGCACCCCAACCCCAGGGAATGAGCAGTTCTTC	CASTPTPGNEQFF
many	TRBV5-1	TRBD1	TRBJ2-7	TGCGCCAACCGCCCCCCGAGACAGGGGGCCGACGAGCAGTACTTC	CANRPPRQGADEQYF
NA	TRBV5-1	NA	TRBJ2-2	TGCGCCAGCAGTGGAGCGGGCAAAACCGGGGAGCTGTTTTTT	CASSGAGKTGELFF
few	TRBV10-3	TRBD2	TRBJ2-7	TGTGCCATCAGTGAGACTAGCGGGGGGGCCTACGAGCAGTACTTC	CAISETSGGAYEQYF
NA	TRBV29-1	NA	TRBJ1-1	TGCAGCGCCAAGCCGGGGGAGAAGAACACTGAAGCTTTCTTT	CSAKPGEKNTEAFF
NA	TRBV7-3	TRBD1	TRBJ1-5	TGTGCCAGCAGCGTGTCCGGGACAGGGAGGAGACAGCCCCAGCATTTT	CASSVSGTGRRQPQHF
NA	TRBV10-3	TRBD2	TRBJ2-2	TGTGCCATCAGTGTAACTAGCGGGGGAGCCGGGGAGCTGTTTTTT	CAISVTSGGAGELFF
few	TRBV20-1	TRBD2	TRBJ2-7	TGCAGTGCTTCTCCTGGAGCGGGGGCACAGTACGAGCAGTACTTC	CSASPGAGAQYEQYF
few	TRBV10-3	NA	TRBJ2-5	TGTGCCATCAGTGAGTGGGAAAGACAAGAGACCCAGTACTTC	CAISEWERQETQYF
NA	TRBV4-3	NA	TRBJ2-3	TGCGCCAGCAGCCAAGGGCTCACCAGGGCAGATACGCAGTATTTT	CASSQGLTRADTQYF
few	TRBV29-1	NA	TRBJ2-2	TGCAGCGTTGACTCCGGTGTTAAAGGGGAGCTGTTTTTT	CSVDSGVKGELFF
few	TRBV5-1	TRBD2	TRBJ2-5	TGCGCCAGCAGCTCAATCGGGGGGGAGACCCAGTACTTC	CASSSIGGETQYF
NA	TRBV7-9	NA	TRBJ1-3	TGTGCCAGCACCTCCCCGTCCTCTGGAAACACCATATATTTT	CASTSPSSGNTIYF
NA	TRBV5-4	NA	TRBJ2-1	TGTGCCAGCGATGCTGGGGGCCCCCGTAATGAGCAGTTCTTC	CASDAGGPRNEQFF
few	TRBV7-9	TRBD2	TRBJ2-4	TGTGCCAGCAGCTTGGGACTAAGCAACATTCAGTACTTC	CASSLGLSNIQYF
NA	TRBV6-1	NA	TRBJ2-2	TGTGCCAGCAGAATGCAGGGCCCCGGGGAGCTGTTTTTT	CASRMQGPGELFF
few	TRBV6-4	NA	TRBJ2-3	TGTGCCAGCAGTGACTCGATCGGGGGGCCGGATACGCAGTATTTT	CASSDSIGGPDTQYF
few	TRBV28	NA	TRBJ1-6	TGTGCCAGCATGCCCGGGACCCTCTATAATTCACCCCTCCACTTT	CASMPGTLYNSPLHF
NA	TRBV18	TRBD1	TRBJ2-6	TGTGCCAGCTCACCCGATTTACAGGGGATTTCCTCTGGGGCCAACGTCCTGACTTTC	CASSPDLQGISSGANVLTF
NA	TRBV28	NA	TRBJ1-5	TGTGCCAGCAGATCCGGGACAAATAGCAATCAGCCCCAGCATTTT	CASRSGTNSNQPQHF
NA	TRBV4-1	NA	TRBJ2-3	TGCGCCAGCAGCCAAGGATCGCGGGGCGGCACAGATACGCAGTATTTT	CASSQGSRGGTDTQYF
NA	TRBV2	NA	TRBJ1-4	TGTGCCGGTACTGGGACCGCCAATGAAAAACTGTTTTTT	CAGTGTANEKLFF
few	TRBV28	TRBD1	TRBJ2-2	TGTGCCAGCAGTTTAGAGGGACAGGGGTACGGGGAGCTGTTTTTT	CASSLEGQGYGELFF
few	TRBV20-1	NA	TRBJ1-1	TGCAGTGCTAGACTGAGGTCCCCCACTGAAGCTTTCTTT	CSARLRSPTEAFF
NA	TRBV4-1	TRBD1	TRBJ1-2	TGCGCCAGCAGCCAAGATACAGCCAACAGGGGGATTGGCTACACCTTC	CASSQDTANRGIGYTF
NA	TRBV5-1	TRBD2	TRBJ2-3	TGCGCCAGCAGACCTACCGGGACTAGCCAAGATACGCAGTATTTT	CASRPTGTSQDTQYF
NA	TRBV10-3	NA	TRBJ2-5	TGTGCCATCAGTGGTAGCAGGGTCCAAGAGACCCAGTACTTC	CAISGSRVQETQYF
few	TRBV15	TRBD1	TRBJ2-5	TGTGCCACCAGCAGAGTACCGGGACAGGGTTCCGAGACCCAGTACTTC	CATSRVPGQGSETQYF
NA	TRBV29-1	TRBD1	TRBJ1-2	TGCAGCGTGGCGACAGGGTTCGATGGCTACACCTTC	CSVATGFDGYTF
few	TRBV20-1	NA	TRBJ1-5	TGCAGTGCTAGCCATAGGGGCAGGGAAAAGCAGCCCCAGCATTTT	CSASHRGREKQPQHF
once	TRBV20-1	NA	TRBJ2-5	TGCAGTGCTACGAGGGGGGGGGAGACCCAGTACTTC	CSATRGGETQYF
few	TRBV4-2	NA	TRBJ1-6	TGTGCCAGCAGCAGAGGATTGATAGAATCACCCCTCCACTTT	CASSRGLIESPLHF
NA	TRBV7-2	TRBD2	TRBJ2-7	TGTGCCAGCAGCTTAGCAGGGCCTAGCGGTTCCTACGAGCAGTACTTC	CASSLAGPSGSYEQYF
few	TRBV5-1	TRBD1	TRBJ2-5	TGCGCCAGCAGCTCCGGGACAGGGGGCGCGGGTTTCATAGAGACCCAGTACTTC	CASSSGTGGAGFIETQYF
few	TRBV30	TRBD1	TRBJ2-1	TGTGCCTGGAGTGCCCCAGGGGGTGAGCAGTTCTTC	CAWSAPGGEQFF
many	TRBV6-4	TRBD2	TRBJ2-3	TGTGCCAGCAGTGACAGCGGGGGGGCCACAGATACGCAGTATTTT	CASSDSGGATDTQYF
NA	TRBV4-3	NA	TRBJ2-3	TGCGCCAGCAGCCCCCAAGGGGGAGGATATACGCAGTATTTT	CASSPQGGGYTQYF
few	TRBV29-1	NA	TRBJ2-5	TGCAGCGTTGGGTATCAAGAGACCCAGTACTTC	CSVGYQETQYF
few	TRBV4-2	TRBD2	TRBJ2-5	TGTGCCAGCAGCCAATTACTAGCGGGGGGGCAGGGGGAGACCCAGTACTTC	CASSQLLAGGQGETQYF